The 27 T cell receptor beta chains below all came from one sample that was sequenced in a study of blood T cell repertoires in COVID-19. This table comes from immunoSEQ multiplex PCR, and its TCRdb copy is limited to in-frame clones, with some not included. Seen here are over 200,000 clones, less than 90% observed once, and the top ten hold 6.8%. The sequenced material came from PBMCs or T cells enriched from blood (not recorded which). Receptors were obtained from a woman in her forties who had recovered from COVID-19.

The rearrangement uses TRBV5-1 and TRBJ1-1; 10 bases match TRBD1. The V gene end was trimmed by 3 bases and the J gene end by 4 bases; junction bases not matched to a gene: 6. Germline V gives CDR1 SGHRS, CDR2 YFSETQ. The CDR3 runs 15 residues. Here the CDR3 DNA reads TGCGCCAGCAGCTCCGGGACAGGGGTTACCACTGAAGCTTTCTTT. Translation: CASSSGTGVTTEAFF.

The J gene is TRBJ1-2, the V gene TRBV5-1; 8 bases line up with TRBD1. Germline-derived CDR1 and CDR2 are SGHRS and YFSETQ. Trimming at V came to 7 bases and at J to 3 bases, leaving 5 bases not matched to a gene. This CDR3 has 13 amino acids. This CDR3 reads CASASTGDYGYTF. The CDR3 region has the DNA TGCGCCAGCGCCTCGACAGGGGACTATGGCTACACCTTC.

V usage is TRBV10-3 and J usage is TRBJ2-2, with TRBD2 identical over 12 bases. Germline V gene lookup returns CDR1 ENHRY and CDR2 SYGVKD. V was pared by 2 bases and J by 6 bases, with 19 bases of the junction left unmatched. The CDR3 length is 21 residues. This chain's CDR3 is CAISETAPGLAGYTHAGELFF. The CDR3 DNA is TGTGCCATCAGTGAGACGGCACCGGGACTAGCGGGTTACACCCACGCCGGGGAGCTGTTTTTT.

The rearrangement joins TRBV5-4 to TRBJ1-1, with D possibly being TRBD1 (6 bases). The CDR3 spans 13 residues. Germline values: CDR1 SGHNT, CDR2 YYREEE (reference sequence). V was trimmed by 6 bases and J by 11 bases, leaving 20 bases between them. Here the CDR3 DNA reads TGTGCCAGCAAGGCTTGGGGGGGCGCAAGGGCTTTCTTT. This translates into CASKAWGGARAFF.

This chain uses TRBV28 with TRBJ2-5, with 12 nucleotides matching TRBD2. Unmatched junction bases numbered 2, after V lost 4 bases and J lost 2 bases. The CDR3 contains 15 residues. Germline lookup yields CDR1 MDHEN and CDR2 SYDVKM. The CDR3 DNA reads TGTGCCAGCAGTTCGGGACTAGCGGGTCAAGAGACCCAGTACTTC. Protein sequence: CASSSGLAGQETQYF.

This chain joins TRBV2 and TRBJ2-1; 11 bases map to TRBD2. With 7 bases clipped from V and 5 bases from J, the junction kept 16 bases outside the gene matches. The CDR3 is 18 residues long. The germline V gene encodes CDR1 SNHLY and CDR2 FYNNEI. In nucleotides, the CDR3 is TGTGCCAGCAACGCGATTAGAGAGAGGACTAGCGGGCACAATGAGCAGTTCTTC. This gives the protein CASNAIRERTSGHNEQFF.

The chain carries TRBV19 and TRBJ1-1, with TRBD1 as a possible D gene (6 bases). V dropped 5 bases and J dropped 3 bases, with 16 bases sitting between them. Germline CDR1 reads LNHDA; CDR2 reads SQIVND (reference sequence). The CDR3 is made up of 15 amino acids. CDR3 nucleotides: TGTGCCAGTAGTTCAACAGGGTTACGGCACACTGAAGCTTTCTTT. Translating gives CASSSTGLRHTEAFF.

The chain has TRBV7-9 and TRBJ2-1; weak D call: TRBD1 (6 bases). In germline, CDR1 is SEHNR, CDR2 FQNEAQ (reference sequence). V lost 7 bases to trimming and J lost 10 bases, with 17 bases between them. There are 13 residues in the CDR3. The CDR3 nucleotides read TGTGCCAGCAACGTTAGAGGACAGTCAGAGCAGTTCTTC. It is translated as CASNVRGQSEQFF.

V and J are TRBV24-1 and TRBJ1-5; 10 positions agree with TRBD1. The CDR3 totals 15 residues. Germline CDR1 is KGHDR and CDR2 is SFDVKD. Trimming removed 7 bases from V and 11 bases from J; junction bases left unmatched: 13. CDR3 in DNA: TGTGCCACCAGACCCGGGACAGGGGCTTTCGGGGCCCAGCATTTT. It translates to CATRPGTGAFGAQHF.

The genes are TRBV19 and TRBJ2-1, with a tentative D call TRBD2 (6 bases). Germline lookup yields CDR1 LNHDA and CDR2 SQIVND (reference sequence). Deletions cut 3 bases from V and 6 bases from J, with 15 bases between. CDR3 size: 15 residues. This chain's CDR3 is CASSIRAEGFNEQFF. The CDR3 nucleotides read TGTGCCAGTAGTATCAGGGCGGAGGGGTTCAATGAGCAGTTCTTC.

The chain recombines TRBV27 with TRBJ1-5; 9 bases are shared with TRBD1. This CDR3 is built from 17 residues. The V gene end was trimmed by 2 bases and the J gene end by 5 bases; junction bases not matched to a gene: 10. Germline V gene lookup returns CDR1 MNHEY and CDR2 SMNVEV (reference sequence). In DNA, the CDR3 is TGTGCCAGCAGTTTAGGTGACCGGGACAGGGAATATCAGCCCCAGCATTTT. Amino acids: CASSLGDRDREYQPQHF.

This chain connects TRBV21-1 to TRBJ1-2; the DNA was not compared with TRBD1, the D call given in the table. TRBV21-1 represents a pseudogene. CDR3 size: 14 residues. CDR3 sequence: CASSIRGHIYGYTF. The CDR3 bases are TGTGCCAGCAGCATCAGGGGCCACATCTATGGCTACACCTTC.

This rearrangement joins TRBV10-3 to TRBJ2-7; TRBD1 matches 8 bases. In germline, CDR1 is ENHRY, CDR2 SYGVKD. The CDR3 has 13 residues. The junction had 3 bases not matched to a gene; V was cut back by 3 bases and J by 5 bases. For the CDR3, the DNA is TGTGCCATCAGTGAACAGGGGGGCCACGAGCAGTACGTC. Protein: CAISEQGGHEQYV.

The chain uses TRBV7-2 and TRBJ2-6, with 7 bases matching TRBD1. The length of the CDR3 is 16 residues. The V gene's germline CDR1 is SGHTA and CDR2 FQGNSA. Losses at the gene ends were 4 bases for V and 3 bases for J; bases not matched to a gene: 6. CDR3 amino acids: CASSWNRGFGANVLTF. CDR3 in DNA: TGTGCCAGCAGCTGGAACAGGGGCTTTGGGGCCAACGTCCTGACTTTC. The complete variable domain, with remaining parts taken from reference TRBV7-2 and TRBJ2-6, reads GAGVSQSPSNKVTEKGKDVELRCDPISGHTALYWYRQSLGQGLEFLIYFQGNSAPDKSGLPSDRFSAERTGGSVSTLTIQRTQQEDSAVYLCASSWNRGFGANVLTFGAGSRLTVL.

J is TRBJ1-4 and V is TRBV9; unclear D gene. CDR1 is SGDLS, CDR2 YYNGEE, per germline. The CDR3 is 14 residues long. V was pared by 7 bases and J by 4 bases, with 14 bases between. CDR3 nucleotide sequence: TGTGCCAGCGGCCCTCAGGCCTTTAATGAAAAACTGTTTTTT. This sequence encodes CASGPQAFNEKLFF.

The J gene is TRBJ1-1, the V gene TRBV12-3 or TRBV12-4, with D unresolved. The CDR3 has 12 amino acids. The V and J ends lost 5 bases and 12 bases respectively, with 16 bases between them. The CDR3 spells CASSEVAGESFF. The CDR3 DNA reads TGTGCCAGCAGTGAGGTAGCGGGAGAATCTTTCTTT.

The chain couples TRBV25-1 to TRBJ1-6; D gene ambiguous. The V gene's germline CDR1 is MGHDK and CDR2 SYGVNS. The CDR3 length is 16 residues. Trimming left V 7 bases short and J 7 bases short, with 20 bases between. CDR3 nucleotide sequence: TGTGCCAGCACCAACAGTCAGTTTTCCGACAATTCACCCCTCCACTTT. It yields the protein CASTNSQFSDNSPLHF. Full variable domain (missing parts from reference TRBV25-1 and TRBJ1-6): EADIYQTPRYLVIGTGKKITLECSQTMGHDKMYWYQQDPGMELHLIHYSYGVNSTEKGDLSSESTVSRIRTEHFPLTLESARPSHTSQYLCASTNSQFSDNSPLHFGNGTRLTVT.

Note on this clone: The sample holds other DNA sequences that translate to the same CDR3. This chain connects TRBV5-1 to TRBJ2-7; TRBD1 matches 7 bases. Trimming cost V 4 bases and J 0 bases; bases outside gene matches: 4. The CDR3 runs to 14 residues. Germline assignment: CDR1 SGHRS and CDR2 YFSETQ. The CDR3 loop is CASSPGTASYEQYF. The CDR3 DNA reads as TGCGCCAGCAGCCCCGGGACAGCCTCCTACGAGCAGTACTTC.

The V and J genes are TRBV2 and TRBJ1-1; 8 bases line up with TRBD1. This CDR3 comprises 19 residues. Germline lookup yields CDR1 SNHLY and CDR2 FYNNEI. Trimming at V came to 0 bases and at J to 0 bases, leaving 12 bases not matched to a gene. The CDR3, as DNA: TGTGCCAGCAGTGAAGCCAGGACAGGGAAACCGAGGATGAACACTGAAGCTTTCTTT. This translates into CASSEARTGKPRMNTEAFF.

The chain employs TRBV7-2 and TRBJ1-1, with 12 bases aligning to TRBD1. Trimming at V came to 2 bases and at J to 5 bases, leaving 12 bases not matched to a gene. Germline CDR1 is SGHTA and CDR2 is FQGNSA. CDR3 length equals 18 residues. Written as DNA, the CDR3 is TGTGCCAGCAGCTTACTACTGGGACAGGGGGCGCTTGGAACTGAAGCTTTCTTT. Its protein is CASSLLLGQGALGTEAFF.

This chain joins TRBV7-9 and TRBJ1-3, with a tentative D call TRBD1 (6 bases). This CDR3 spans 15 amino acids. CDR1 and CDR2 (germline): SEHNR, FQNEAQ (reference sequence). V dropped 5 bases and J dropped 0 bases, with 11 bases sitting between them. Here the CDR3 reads CASSPGDDSGNTIYF. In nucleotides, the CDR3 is TGTGCCAGCAGCCCAGGGGATGACTCTGGAAACACCATATATTTT.

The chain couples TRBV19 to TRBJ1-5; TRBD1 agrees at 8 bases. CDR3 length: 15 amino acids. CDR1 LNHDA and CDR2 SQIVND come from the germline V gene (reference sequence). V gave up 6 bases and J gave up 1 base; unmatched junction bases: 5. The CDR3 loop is CASSIDRGSNQPQHF. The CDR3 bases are TGTGCCAGTAGCATTGACAGGGGAAGCAATCAGCCCCAGCATTTT.

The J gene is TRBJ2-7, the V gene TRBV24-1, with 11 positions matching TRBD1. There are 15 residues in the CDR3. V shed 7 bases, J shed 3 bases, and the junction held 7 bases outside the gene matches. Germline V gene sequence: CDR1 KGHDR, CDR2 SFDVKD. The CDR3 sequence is CATSSGTGGFYEQYV. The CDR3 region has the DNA TGTGCCACCAGCTCCGGGACAGGGGGATTCTACGAGCAGTACGTC.

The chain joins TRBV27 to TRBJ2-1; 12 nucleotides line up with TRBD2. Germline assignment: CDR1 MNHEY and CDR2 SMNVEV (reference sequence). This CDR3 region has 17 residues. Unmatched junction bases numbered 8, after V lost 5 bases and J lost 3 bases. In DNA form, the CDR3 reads TGTGCCAGCAGTCCACCGGGACTAGCGGGCTACTACAATGAGCAGTTCTTC. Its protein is CASSPPGLAGYYNEQFF.

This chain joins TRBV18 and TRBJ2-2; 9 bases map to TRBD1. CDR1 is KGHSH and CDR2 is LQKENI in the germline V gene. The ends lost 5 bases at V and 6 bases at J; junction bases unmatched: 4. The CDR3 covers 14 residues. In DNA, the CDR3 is TGTGCCAGCTCAAGTGGGACAGGGCCCGGGGAGCTGTTTTTT. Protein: CASSSGTGPGELFF.

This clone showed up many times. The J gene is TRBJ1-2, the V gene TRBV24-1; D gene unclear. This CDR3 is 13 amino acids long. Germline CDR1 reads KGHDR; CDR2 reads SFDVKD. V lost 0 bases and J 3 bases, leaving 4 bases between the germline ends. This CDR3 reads CATSDLSDYGYTF. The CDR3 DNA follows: TGTGCCACCAGTGATTTGTCCGACTATGGCTACACCTTC.

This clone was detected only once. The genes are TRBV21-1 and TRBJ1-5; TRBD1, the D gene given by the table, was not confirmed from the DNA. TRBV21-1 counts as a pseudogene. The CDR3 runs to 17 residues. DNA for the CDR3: TGTGCCAGCCAATACGGGGACAGGGGCCCGGGCAATCAGCCCCAGCATTTT. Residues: CASQYGDRGPGNQPQHF.